Listed here are 19 T cell receptor beta chains from one sample, sequenced in a study of T cells in Graves' hyperthyroidism and ophthalmopathy. Using RNA transcripts as the source, TCR beta CDR3 regions were amplified. Initially, a first-round RT-PCR of the TCR CDR3 employed the HTBI primer set. MiXCR, applied by TCRdb to the multiplex PCR reads, yields one record per CDR3 protein. Of about 250,000 distinct CDR3 sequences in the sample, approximately 23% were seen once. The sample comprised blood. These receptors came from a middle-aged woman with Graves' ophthalmopathy.

This clonotype was observed at least ten times. The chain combines TRBV19 with TRBJ2-2; D gene unclear. V dropped 3 bases and J dropped 0 bases, with 5 bases sitting between them. The germline V gene encodes CDR1 LNHDA and CDR2 SQIVND (reference sequence). The CDR3 sequence is 14 residues long. The CDR3 protein is CASSMTANTGELFF. The CDR3 DNA follows: TGTGCCAGTAGTATGACCGCGAACACCGGGGAGCTGTTTTTT. Full variable domain (missing parts from reference TRBV19 and TRBJ2-2): DGGITQSPKYLFRKEGQNVTLSCEQNLNHDAMYWYRQDPGQGLRLIYYSQIVNDFQKGDIAEGYSVSREKKESFPLTVTSAQKNPTAFYLCASSMTANTGELFFGEGSRLTVL.

This clonotype was detected ten times or more. The chain joins TRBV28 to TRBJ2-7; unclear D gene. The CDR3 sequence is 12 residues long. Trimming removed 8 bases from V and 2 bases from J, with 10 bases in between. Germline CDR1 reads MDHEN; CDR2 reads SYDVKM. Written as DNA, the CDR3 is TGTGCCAGCCTTAGGCCCCCCTACGAGCAGTACTTC. This sequence encodes CASLRPPYEQYF.

V is TRBV5-1 and J is TRBJ2-2; 12 nucleotides line up with TRBD1. In germline, CDR1 is SGHRS, CDR2 YFSETQ. The V gene end was trimmed by 0 bases and the J gene end by 6 bases; junction bases not matched to a gene: 3. The CDR3 runs 16 residues. CDR3 residues: CASSLARDRGPGELFF. The CDR3 region has the DNA TGCGCCAGCAGCTTGGCCCGGGACAGGGGGCCCGGGGAGCTGTTTTTT.

This clonotype came up many times. The rearrangement joins TRBV7-3 to TRBJ2-2; D possibly uses TRBD1 or TRBD2 (5 bases each). Per germline, CDR1 SGHTA and CDR2 FQGTGA. With 2 bases removed from V and 4 bases from J, the gap between germline ends came to 14 bases. The CDR3 consists of 16 residues. The CDR3 DNA is TGTGCCAGCAGCTTATCTGCCGGGACCGGCACCGGGGAGCTGTTTTTT. As protein: CASSLSAGTGTGELFF.

This clonotype has a count of ten or more. The chain joins TRBV14 to TRBJ1-2, with D maybe TRBD1 (5 bases). Germline values: CDR1 SGHDN, CDR2 FVKESK. The ends were cut back, 0 bases at V and 9 bases at J, with 17 bases in the middle. The CDR3 sequence is 15 residues long. The CDR3 region is CASSQDGTGFRSYTF. CDR3 DNA: TGTGCCAGCAGCCAAGATGGGACCGGATTCCGGAGCTACACCTTC.

This clonotype appeared many times. The chain is built from TRBV5-1 and TRBJ2-2; TRBD1 matches at 8 bases. The CDR3 runs to 16 residues. Germline CDR1 is SGHRS and CDR2 is YFSETQ. V lost 3 bases and J lost 2; bases outside the gene matches: 6. Here the CDR3 reads CASSSDRGVNTGELFF. The CDR3 nucleotides are TGCGCCAGCAGCTCCGACAGGGGAGTCAACACCGGGGAGCTGTTTTTT.

The chain links TRBV6-1 to TRBJ2-7; D ambiguous. The CDR3 sequence is 13 residues long. V shed 2 bases and J shed 1 base, with 6 bases lying between them. CDR1 and CDR2 from the germline V gene are MNHNS and SASEGT. In DNA form, the CDR3 reads TGTGCCAGCAGTGAAATTGAATCCTACGAGCAGTACTTC. Translated: CASSEIESYEQYF.

The J gene is TRBJ1-1, the V gene TRBV12-5; D is unresolved. This CDR3 spans 14 amino acids. Germline values: CDR1 LGHNT, CDR2 FRNRAP. V was pared by 9 bases and J by 4 bases, with 18 bases between. The CDR3 DNA follows: TGTGCTAGCGAGTTAATCGGAGGAGGCACTGAAGCTTTCTTT. As protein: CASELIGGGTEAFF.

This clonotype showed up many times. V and J are TRBV4-1 and TRBJ2-7, with 15 bases matching TRBD2. Unmatched junction bases numbered 6, after V lost 3 bases and J lost 6 bases. The CDR3 contains 16 residues. CDR1 is MGHRA and CDR2 is YSYEKL in the germline V gene. CDR3 coding DNA: TGCGCCAGCAGCCACGATCCGGGACTAGCGGGGGGCGAGCAGTACTTC. The encoded protein is CASSHDPGLAGGEQYF.

J is TRBJ2-7 and V is TRBV28; no clear D gene. Germline V gives CDR1 MDHEN, CDR2 SYDVKM. The CDR3 runs 13 residues. Trimming took off 7 bases at V and 2 bases at J, with 12 bases between the two ends. This chain's CDR3 is CASTSARTYEQYF. CDR3 nucleotides: TGTGCCAGCACCTCCGCTCGGACCTACGAGCAGTACTTC. Full variable domain (rest looked up from reference TRBV28 and TRBJ2-7): DVKVTQSSRYLVKRTGEKVFLECVQDMDHENMFWYRQDPGLGLRLIYFSYDVKMKEKGDIPEGYSVSREKKERFSLILESASTNQTSMYLCASTSARTYEQYFGPGTRLTVT.

This clonotype occurred many times. This chain uses TRBV12-3 or TRBV12-4 with TRBJ1-5; D call uncertain. The CDR3 spans 14 residues. The V gene lost 6 bases and the J gene lost 6 bases, with 15 bases spanning the gap. CDR3 in amino acids: CASRDHREGQPQHF. The CDR3 DNA follows: TGTGCCAGCAGAGACCACCGGGAGGGTCAGCCCCAGCATTTT.

In its sample, this clonotype was seen many times. V gene TRBV20-1 combines with J gene TRBJ2-7, with D hard to call. The V end lost 2 bases, the J end lost 3 bases, and 11 bases lay between the germline ends. Germline V gene lookup returns CDR1 DFQATT and CDR2 SNEGSKA (reference sequence). The CDR3 loop spans 13 amino acids. The CDR3 spells CSARRLGVYEQYF. The DNA for the CDR3 is TGCAGTGCTAGAAGGCTAGGAGTCTACGAGCAGTACTTC.

J is TRBJ2-7 and V is TRBV6-1; 9 nucleotides line up with TRBD1. This CDR3 is 15 amino acids long. The V gene's germline CDR1 is MNHNS and CDR2 SASEGT. The trim removed 7 bases at V and 2 bases at J, leaving 9 bases unmatched. The CDR3 DNA follows: TGTGCCAGCACCCAACCGGGACAGGGCCCCTACGAGCAGTACTTC. The encoded protein is CASTQPGQGPYEQYF.

This clonotype was counted ten times or more. The chain links TRBV6-5 to TRBJ2-5; a weak D match, TRBD2 (5 bases). Germline V gene sequence: CDR1 MNHEY, CDR2 SVGAGI. The V and J ends lost 5 bases and 5 bases respectively, with 15 bases between them. CDR3 length equals 14 residues. The CDR3 nucleotides read TGTGCCAGCAGTCCAACTAGAGCGTACGAGACCCAGTACTTC. It is translated as CASSPTRAYETQYF.

Ten or more counts support this clonotype. The chain employs TRBV3-1 and TRBJ1-2, with D possibly being TRBD1 (5 bases). Per the germline V gene, CDR1 is LGHDT and CDR2 is YNNKEL (reference sequence). This CDR3 comprises 14 residues. V was cut by 4 bases and J by 5 bases, with 14 bases left in between. The CDR3 nucleotides are TGTGCCAGCAGCCCCTGGGGGGAGTGGTATGGCTACACCTTC. Its protein product is CASSPWGEWYGYTF.

This clonotype was counted many times. The chain employs TRBV6-2 or TRBV6-3 and TRBJ1-5, with 11 bases lining up with TRBD1. The ends lost 6 bases at V and 6 bases at J; junction bases unmatched: 4. The CDR3 is made up of 14 amino acids. Germline CDR1 and CDR2: MNHEY and SVGEGT. The CDR3 loop reads CASRRTGGGQPQHF. The CDR3 DNA is TGTGCCAGCAGGCGGACAGGGGGCGGTCAGCCCCAGCATTTT.

In the case of this clonotype: Compared with germline, one end of the junction differs, possibly owing to a read error. V usage is TRBV6-1 and J usage is TRBJ1-3; D perhaps matches TRBD1 (5 bases). The CDR3 has 14 residues. CDR1 is MNHNS, CDR2 SASEGT, per germline. The CDR3 sequence is CASTEGTSGNTIYF. In DNA form, the CDR3 reads TGTGCCAGCACTGAAGGGACCTCTGGAAACACCATATATTTT.

This clonotype was detected many times. This rearrangement joins TRBV20-1 to TRBJ2-7; 8 bases fit TRBD1. The CDR3 has 14 residues. Germline loops: CDR1 DFQATT, CDR2 SNEGSKA (reference sequence). Losses at the gene ends were 4 bases for V and 4 bases for J; bases not matched to a gene: 9. The CDR3 spells CSATGQGARYEQYF. The CDR3 DNA reads TGCAGTGCTACCGGACAGGGCGCGCGGTACGAGCAGTACTTC.

This clonotype appeared many times. This chain links TRBV6-2 or TRBV6-3 with TRBJ1-1; D perhaps matches TRBD1 (5 bases). The V end was cut by 7 bases, the J end by 7 bases, with 16 bases between. The length of the CDR3 is 13 residues. Germline loops: CDR1 MNHEY, CDR2 SVGEGT. The CDR3 reads CASIGRVGGEAFF. The CDR3 DNA reads TGTGCCAGCATTGGCAGGGTCGGGGGTGAAGCTTTCTTT.